Many counts were recorded for the clone carrying this T cell receptor (beta chain). Unique molecular identifiers were used to barcode this TCRbeta library. Using its own MiXCR run on the PCR reads, TCRdb lists one record per CDR3 protein. Among more than 200,000 distinct CDR3 sequences, 9.7% were seen once, and the ten largest hold 5% to 5.5%. The sample is drawn from a study of T-cell reconstitution after alpha-beta-depleted transplantation in children. V lost 3 bases, J lost 0 bases, and 6 bases stayed unmatched. Germline V gene lookup returns CDR1 MNHEY and CDR2 SMNVEV (reference sequence). This CDR3 has 18 residues.

The V and J genes are TRBV27 and TRBJ2-6, with 9 nucleotides matching TRBD1. The sequencing used PBMCs from the stem cell graft donor, collected from the stem cell graft. The origin of this receptor is a human donor who donated a stem cell graft to a child with SCID. In nucleotides, the CDR3 is TGTGCCAGCAGTTTCCCGGGACAGGGAAGCTCTGGGGCCAACGTCCTGACTTTC. Its protein product is CASSFPGQGSSGANVLTF.